The 11 T cell receptor beta chains in this list originate from one sample, sequenced in a study of human T cells and chemical hapten exposure. One entry per CDR3 protein results from TCRdb running MiXCR on the 5' RACE reads. This table holds roughly 81,000 distinct CDR3 sequences, approximately 15% found once. The authors extracted total RNA from unfractionated whole blood. The receptor source for this set is a female donor in good health.

CDR3 sequence (DNA): TGTGCCAGCAGCCCCCGTTGGGTAGCGGGGGGGCTGGGTGAGCAGTTCTTC. Amino acids: CASSPRWVAGGLGEQFF. The chain carries TRBV9 and TRBJ2-1; 11 nucleotides align to TRBD2. Per germline, CDR1 SGDLS and CDR2 YYNGEE. This CDR3 spans 17 amino acids. V lost 4 bases, J lost 9 bases, and 15 bases stayed unmatched.

The chain links TRBV3-1 to TRBJ2-1; the match to TRBD2 covers 12 bases. The CDR3 has 18 amino acids. The V gene's germline CDR1 is LGHDT and CDR2 YNNKEL (reference sequence). The J segment lost 9 bases and the V segment lost 0 bases, leaving 12 bases of the junction unmatched. This CDR3 reads CASSQEIGLAGRMSEQFF. The CDR3 nucleotides are TGTGCCAGCAGCCAAGAAATCGGACTAGCGGGAAGGATGAGTGAGCAGTTCTTC.

This chain links TRBV6-6 with TRBJ1-4; TRBD1 is a possible D gene (5 bases). The CDR3 contains 15 residues. The V and J ends lost 5 bases and 4 bases respectively, with 14 bases between them. Germline V gene lookup returns CDR1 MNHNY and CDR2 SVGAGI (reference sequence). This CDR3 reads CASSPQGRGNEKLFF. CDR3 nucleotides: TGTGCCAGCAGTCCCCAGGGAAGGGGTAATGAAAAACTGTTTTTT.

This clonotype has just a few counts. This rearrangement joins TRBV7-9 to TRBJ2-4, with 7 bases that match TRBD2. Germline assignment: CDR1 SEHNR and CDR2 FQNEAQ (reference sequence). V dropped 4 bases and J dropped 3; count of bases not matched to a gene: 6. This CDR3 is 15 amino acids long. This chain's CDR3 is CASSSSGGSKNIQYF. The CDR3 DNA sequence: TGTGCCAGCAGCTCCTCGGGCGGGAGCAAAAACATTCAGTACTTC.

This clonotype has only a few counts. The genes are TRBV5-1 and TRBJ2-3, with 9 bases matching TRBD2. Trimming cost V 0 bases and J 0 bases; bases outside gene matches: 2. Germline V CDR1 and CDR2: SGHRS, YFSETQ. The CDR3 covers 16 residues. The CDR3 nucleotides are TGCGCCAGCAGCTTGGGACTAGCGGAAAGCACAGATACGCAGTATTTT. It specifies CASSLGLAESTDTQYF.

This clonotype was counted only a few times. The chain uses TRBV12-3 or TRBV12-4 and TRBJ2-7; D possibly corresponds to TRBD2 (5 bases). V lost 2 bases to trimming and J lost 4 bases, with 12 bases between them. This CDR3 is built from 14 residues. CDR3 loop: CASSLRERPYEQYF. CDR3 bases: TGTGCCAGCAGTTTAAGGGAGCGGCCTTACGAGCAGTACTTC.

This clonotype was counted between two and nine times. The chain employs TRBV20-1 and TRBJ1-1; 8 bases match TRBD1. The CDR3 runs to 14 residues. The V gene's germline CDR1 is DFQATT and CDR2 SNEGSKA (reference sequence). J gave up 1 base and V 5 bases, and 6 bases lay outside the gene matches. CDR3 bases: TGCAGTGCTCTCCAAGGACAGGGGAACACTGAAGCTTTCTTT. Translated: CSALQGQGNTEAFF.

This clonotype was counted many times. The chain is built from TRBV7-2 and TRBJ2-1; D possibly corresponds to TRBD1 (5 bases). V shed 5 bases and J shed 2 bases, with 16 bases lying between them. CDR1 and CDR2 (germline): SGHTA, FQGNSA. The CDR3 runs 16 residues. The DNA of the CDR3 is TGTGCCAGCAGCCCCCGTTGGGGCAGGACCTACAATGAGCAGTTCTTC. Translating gives CASSPRWGRTYNEQFF.

The table lists this clonotype with a few counts. This chain links TRBV19 with TRBJ2-1; 10 bases line up with TRBD1. Germline lookup yields CDR1 LNHDA and CDR2 SQIVND (reference sequence). CDR3 length: 15 amino acids. V lost 4 bases, J lost 7 bases, and 7 bases stayed unmatched. The CDR3 spells CASSTWTGGRNEQFF. DNA of the CDR3: TGTGCCAGTAGTACGTGGACAGGGGGGCGGAATGAGCAGTTCTTC.

The gene calls are TRBV7-2 and TRBJ2-6; 10 bases agree with TRBD2. Germline lookup yields CDR1 SGHTA and CDR2 FQGNSA. After removal of 5 bases from V and 0 bases from J, the junction contained 7 bases not matched to a gene. The CDR3 spans 18 residues. The CDR3 bases are TGTGCCAGCAGCCCCGCTAGCGGGGGAGTCTCTGGGGCCAACGTCCTGACTTTC. It is translated as CASSPASGGVSGANVLTF.

The rearrangement joins TRBV5-5 to TRBJ1-2; tentatively, D is TRBD1 (5 bases). The CDR3 loop spans 15 amino acids. Trimming removed 1 base from V and 4 bases from J, with 14 bases in between. Germline V gives CDR1 SGHKS, CDR2 YYEKEE (reference sequence). The CDR3 spells CASSLWSVGLYGYTF. CDR3 bases: TGTGCCAGCAGCTTGTGGTCGGTGGGACTCTATGGCTACACCTTC.